These 23 T cell receptor beta chains were sequenced from one sample in a study of siplizumab effects on memory and regulatory T cells. Method: immunoSEQ multiplex PCR; TCRdb's copy keeps in-frame clones and lacks some. Of about 50,000 clones in the sample, more than 85% are singletons; the top ten hold approximately 17%. The sequenced sample consisted of CD8+ T cells sorted from blood. The receptors here all came from a human donor in good health.

The rearrangement joins TRBV2 to TRBJ2-2; 9 bases match TRBD2. The germline V gene encodes CDR1 SNHLY and CDR2 FYNNEI. There are 14 residues in the CDR3. With V trimmed by 7 bases and J by 5 bases, 5 bases remained unmatched. The CDR3, as DNA: TGTGCCAGCATAGCGGGAGCTCGAACCGGGGAGCTGTTTTTT. It codes for CASIAGARTGELFF.

The J gene is TRBJ2-1, the V gene TRBV5-1; 13 positions agree with TRBD2. CDR1 SGHRS and CDR2 YFSETQ come from the germline V gene. V dropped 3 bases and J dropped 6; count of bases not matched to a gene: 3. The CDR3 is 15 residues long. CDR3 coding DNA: TGCGCCAGCAGCTCGGGACTAGCGGGACCCAATGAGCAGTTCTTC. Its protein product is CASSSGLAGPNEQFF.

This chain uses TRBV10-1 with TRBJ2-1; D remains unclear. Germline V CDR1 and CDR2: WNHNN, SYGVQD (reference sequence). The CDR3 runs to 11 residues. Trimming removed 5 bases from V and 10 bases from J, with 9 bases in between. The CDR3 loop is CASSFPNEQFF. Written as DNA, the CDR3 is TGCGCCAGCAGTTTCCCAAACGAGCAGTTCTTC.

This clone was picked up one time. The V gene is TRBV7-6, the J gene TRBJ2-3; 8 bases align to TRBD2. V was pared by 1 base and J by 2 bases, with 8 bases of the junction left unmatched. This CDR3 is built from 17 residues. Germline V gene sequence: CDR1 SGHVS, CDR2 FNYEAQ. Written as DNA, the CDR3 is TGTGCCAGCAGCTTAGTCTCCGGGGGGGGCATCACAGATACGCAGTATTTT. It translates to CASSLVSGGGITDTQYF.

The chain is built from TRBV15 and TRBJ1-1; D not resolved. The CDR3 spans 14 residues. The ends were cut back, 1 base at V and 4 bases at J, with 10 bases in the middle. The germline V gene encodes CDR1 LNHNV and CDR2 YYDKDF (reference sequence). CDR3 protein: CATSRGLVPTEAFF. CDR3 coding DNA: TGTGCCACCAGCAGAGGATTAGTGCCCACTGAAGCTTTCTTT.

J is TRBJ1-4 and V is TRBV7-8, with D perhaps matching TRBD1 (5 bases). The CDR3 covers 16 residues. Germline CDR1 reads SGHVS; CDR2 reads FQNEAQ. V lost 1 base and J lost 8, with 17 bases in between. The CDR3 spells CASSLVRGGAGEKLFF. In nucleotides, the CDR3 is TGTGCCAGCAGCTTAGTGAGGGGCGGGGCTGGGGAAAAACTGTTTTTT.

The rearrangement joins TRBV28 to TRBJ2-1; tentative D call: TRBD2 (5 bases). The CDR3 is made up of 12 amino acids. V was shortened by 10 bases and J by 3 bases, with 10 bases between the two germline ends. Germline-derived CDR1 and CDR2 are MDHEN and SYDVKM. CDR3 DNA sequence: TGTGCCACTAGCTCACGCTACAATGAGCAGTTCTTC. Protein: CATSSRYNEQFF.

The chain uses TRBV5-1 and TRBJ2-1, with D hard to call. V was shortened by 0 bases and J by 0 bases, with 10 bases between the two germline ends. The CDR3 loop spans 16 amino acids. Germline CDR1 reads SGHRS; CDR2 reads YFSETQ. The CDR3: CASSLAGRTSYNEQFF. The DNA for the CDR3 is TGCGCCAGCAGCTTGGCAGGCAGGACCTCCTACAATGAGCAGTTCTTC.

The chain uses TRBV28 and TRBJ2-7; D tentatively reads TRBD1 or TRBD2 (5 bases each). This CDR3 contains 13 residues. The V and J ends lost 6 bases and 5 bases respectively, with 14 bases between them. In germline, CDR1 is MDHEN, CDR2 SYDVKM. CDR3 bases: TGTGCCAGCAGCACAGGACTCCACGACGAGCAGTACTTC. This encodes CASSTGLHDEQYF. The whole variable domain, filled in from reference TRBV28 and TRBJ2-7, reads DVKVTQSSRYLVKRTGEKVFLECVQDMDHENMFWYRQDPGLGLRLIYFSYDVKMKEKGDIPEGYSVSREKKERFSLILESASTNQTSMYLCASSTGLHDEQYFGPGTRLTVT.

This clone was seen only a few times. V usage is TRBV14 and J usage is TRBJ1-2; D unresolved. The V gene's germline CDR1 is SGHDN and CDR2 FVKESK. V was shortened by 1 base and J by 13 bases, with 16 bases between the two germline ends. The CDR3 extends over 13 amino acids. Here the CDR3 reads CASSQGVFFTGTF. The CDR3 nucleotides read TGTGCCAGCAGCCAAGGCGTATTTTTCACGGGCACCTTC.

The chain uses TRBV6-4 and TRBJ2-2; D not certain. The V end was cut by 4 bases, the J end by 7 bases, with 10 bases between. Per germline, CDR1 MRHNA and CDR2 SNTAGT. The CDR3 spans 13 residues. CDR3: CASSGTLDGELFF. The CDR3 DNA reads as TGTGCCAGCAGTGGCACCTTGGACGGGGAGCTGTTTTTT.

The chain employs TRBV30 and TRBJ2-1; D uncertain. CDR3 length: 12 residues. Trimming cost V 2 bases and J 6 bases, with 8 bases left between them. CDR1 is GTSNPN, CDR2 SVGIG, per germline (reference sequence). CDR3 loop: CAWSPRSNEQFF. The CDR3 nucleotides are TGTGCCTGGAGTCCCCGGAGCAATGAGCAGTTCTTC.

The V call is TRBV5-1, the J call TRBJ1-4, with a possible D match to TRBD1 (5 bases). CDR1 is SGHRS and CDR2 is YFSETQ in the germline V gene. The germline V and J ends were trimmed by 6 bases and 6 bases, with 15 bases remaining between them. The CDR3 length is 14 residues. CDR3 DNA: TGCGCCAGCATGGAACCCGGGGGGGATGAAAAACTGTTTTTT. Translating it yields CASMEPGGDEKLFF. The entire variable domain, with the rest obtained from reference TRBV5-1 and TRBJ1-4, is as follows: KAGVTQTPRYLIKTRGQQVTLSCSPISGHRSVSWYQQTPGQGLQFLFEYFSETQRNKGNFPGRFSGRQFSNSRSEMNVSTLELGDSALYLCASMEPGGDEKLFFGSGTQLSVL.

V and J are TRBV7-9 and TRBJ1-1, with D unclear. The ends were cut back, 4 bases at V and 4 bases at J, with 10 bases in the middle. CDR3 length equals 13 residues. Germline lookup yields CDR1 SEHNR and CDR2 FQNEAQ (reference sequence). The CDR3 sequence is CASSSSKSTEAFF. The CDR3 bases are TGTGCCAGCAGCTCATCAAAGAGCACTGAAGCTTTCTTT.

The chain joins TRBV30 to TRBJ2-1, with D perhaps matching TRBD2 (6 bases). Trimming stripped 1 base from V and 5 bases from J, with 9 bases between. Germline V gene sequence: CDR1 GTSNPN, CDR2 SVGIG (reference sequence). The CDR3 is 13 residues long. DNA of the CDR3: TGTGCCTGGAGTGAGACTAGAAACAATGAGCAGTTCTTC. Translation gives CAWSETRNNEQFF.

The CDR3: CASSQVLAGVVSEQFF. The CDR3 region has the DNA TGCGCCAGCAGCCAAGTACTAGCGGGAGTGGTGAGTGAGCAGTTCTTC. V and J are TRBV4-1 and TRBJ2-1; TRBD2 aligns across 11 bases. The CDR3 is 16 amino acids. V lost 1 base and J lost 9; bases outside the gene matches: 8. Germline assignment: CDR1 MGHRA and CDR2 YSYEKL.

The chain has TRBV9 and TRBJ1-2; the D gene is possibly TRBD1 (5 bases). This CDR3 spans 14 amino acids. In germline, CDR1 is SGDLS, CDR2 YYNGEE. The V and J ends lost 3 bases and 7 bases respectively, with 16 bases between them. The CDR3 protein is CASSAADGGTGYTF. The DNA for the CDR3 is TGTGCCAGCAGCGCAGCGGACGGGGGTACTGGCTACACCTTC. The full variable domain, in which reference TRBV9 and TRBJ1-2 provide the parts outside the CDR3, is DSGVTQTPKHLITATGQRVTLRCSPRSGDLSVYWYQQSLDQGLQFLIQYYNGEERAKGNILERFSAQQFPDLHSELNLSSLELGDSALYFCASSAADGGTGYTFGSGTRLTVV.

The CDR3 here is CASSQGWDRSYEQYF. DNA for the CDR3: TGTGCCAGCAGCCAAGGGTGGGACAGGTCCTACGAGCAGTACTTC. The gene calls are TRBV4-2 and TRBJ2-7; 8 bases line up with TRBD1. The CDR3 is 15 amino acids. Unmatched junction bases numbered 3, after V lost 1 base and J lost 1 base. Germline loops: CDR1 LGHNA, CDR2 YNFKEQ.

The CDR3 DNA follows: TGTGCCAGCAGCCCAATTGGGTCACCTAACAATGAGCAGTTCTTC. This encodes CASSPIGSPNNEQFF. The V call is TRBV7-9, the J call TRBJ2-1; no definite D call. Germline loops: CDR1 SEHNR, CDR2 FQNEAQ (reference sequence). The CDR3 totals 15 residues. V was clipped by 5 bases and J by 5 bases, with 16 bases between them.

This chain links TRBV11-2 with TRBJ2-5, with 11 bases aligning to TRBD2. Germline values: CDR1 SGHAT, CDR2 FQNNGV. The CDR3 contains 16 residues. V trimming: 5 bases; J trimming: 3 bases; junction bases outside the gene matches: 8. CDR3 protein: CASSELAGALKETQYF. DNA for the CDR3: TGTGCCAGCAGCGAACTAGCGGGAGCGTTAAAAGAGACCCAGTACTTC.

The chain uses TRBV7-6 and TRBJ1-1; a possible D gene is TRBD1 (5 bases). CDR1 and CDR2 (germline): SGHVS, FNYEAQ. The CDR3 has 14 amino acids. With 3 bases removed from V and 6 bases from J, the gap between germline ends came to 14 bases. CDR3 sequence (DNA): TGTGCCAGCAGCTTGGGGACCGGAGGCGCTGAAGCTTTCTTT. This gives the protein CASSLGTGGAEAFF.

The CDR3 loop is CASTGLAGVMDTGELFF. CDR3 nucleotide sequence: TGTGCCAGCACTGGACTAGCGGGAGTAATGGACACCGGGGAGCTGTTTTTT. V usage is TRBV2 and J usage is TRBJ2-2; 13 bases fit TRBD2. The CDR3 runs to 17 residues. The trim removed 7 bases at V and 3 bases at J, leaving 8 bases unmatched. Germline V gives CDR1 SNHLY, CDR2 FYNNEI.

CDR3 nucleotides: TGTGCCAGCACGTCGGGAGGGAGCTCCTACAATGAGCAGTTCTTC. Its translation: CASTSGGSSYNEQFF. V is TRBV28 and J is TRBJ2-1; TRBD2 agrees at 8 bases. V lost 7 bases to trimming and J lost 0 bases; unmatched junction nucleotides: 5. CDR3 length: 15 amino acids. The germline V gene has CDR1 MDHEN and CDR2 SYDVKM.